This T cell receptor (beta chain) was captured in a study of blood T cell repertoires in COVID-19. Looking at the study overall: There were acute and convalescent COVID-19 samples, and they came from the United States, Italy and Spain. Sources were T cells, B-cell-depleted T cells, or PBMCs; the material itself was cDNA or gDNA.

The CDR3 consists of 14 residues. Germline CDR1 is SGHAT and CDR2 is FQNNGV. V was shortened by 2 bases and J by 2 bases, with 9 bases between the two germline ends. Authors' methods: Reference gene primer amplification gave estimated nucleated cell counts. Sequencing used immunoSEQ multiplex PCR; TCRdb keeps in-frame clones, though not all of them. V and J calls and clone size are as listed in that table; D and trimming were resolved from the DNA. The sample carries about 55,000 clones, roughly 90% recorded once. The V and J genes are TRBV11-2 and TRBJ2-5; D remains unclear. The TCR sequence derives from a man aged 35 to 55 with COVID-19, enrolled during active disease. Sequencing used peripheral blood. As DNA, the CDR3 is TGTGCCAGCAGCTTACGACAATTTCAAGAGACCCAGTACTTC. Protein: CASSLRQFQETQYF.